This T cell receptor beta chain comes out of a study of T cell responses to AZD1222 COVID-19 vaccine. General study points: Clonal diversity may have been underestimated in mostly white British donors. Only five to seven AZD1222 recipients tested seropositive at baseline. Reportedly, nearly half of unique spike TCRs recognized epitopes outside B.1.351/B.1.1.7 mutations. Spike-specific TCRs gained breadth and depth after people received two AZD1222 doses.

Per the germline V gene, CDR1 is SGHAT and CDR2 is FQNNGV. The CDR3 has 19 amino acids. Trimming removed 3 bases at V and 5 bases at J, with 26 bases between. TCRdb's copy holds only in-frame clones and misses some; the assay was immunoSEQ multiplex PCR. In the table there are 120,000 to 150,000 clones, approximately 78% of which are singletons. Worth noting for this clone: Its matching antigen is unknown.

Source: peripheral blood, taken on day 0 of MenACWY control vaccination. The chain joins TRBV11-2 to TRBJ1-5, with unresolved D. This clonotype was sampled from an adult in good health. This chain's CDR3 is CASSFNRPRQPKRDQPQHF. In DNA form, the CDR3 reads TGTGCCAGCAGCTTTAATCGCCCGCGCCAGCCCAAAAGAGATCAGCCCCAGCATTTT.